Listed here are 26 T cell receptor beta chains from one sample, sequenced in a study of vaccination and CD4 T cells after COVID-19. The antigens of these receptors remain unknown. The Oncomine TCR Beta short-read assay sequenced DNA from cultured CD4+ T cells. A single record per CDR3 protein comes from TCRdb applying MiXCR to the PCR reads. This table has 10,000 to 15,000 distinct CDR3 sequences, 42% appearing once. The sample's treatment: roughly ten-day PBMC culture with coronavirus spike peptide pools or control peptides (ViraFEST assay). The sequencing used CD4+ T cells from blood, cultured in vitro, collected before SARS-CoV-2 vaccination. Every receptor here comes from a human donor who had recovered from COVID-19.

A note on this clonotype: Germline is not matched at one junction end, which may reflect a read error. This chain links TRBV20-1 with TRBJ2-5, with 8 bases identical to TRBD1. CDR1 and CDR2 from the germline V gene are DFQATT and SNEGSKA (reference sequence). The CDR3 is made up of 13 amino acids. The CDR3 protein is CSARPDRAETRYF. CDR3 bases: TGCAGTGCTAGGCCGGACAGGGCAGAGACCCGGTACTTC.

The chain is built from TRBV27 and TRBJ2-2; no reliable D call. The CDR3 runs 15 residues. Trimming removed 0 bases from V and 2 bases from J, with 7 bases in between. CDR1 is MNHEY and CDR2 is SMNVEV in the germline V gene (reference sequence). The chain's CDR3 is CASSLSFANTGELFF. DNA of the CDR3: TGTGCCAGCAGTTTATCGTTCGCCAACACCGGGGAGCTGTTTTTT.

The genes are TRBV5-4 and TRBJ2-5; unclear D gene. Germline lookup yields CDR1 SGHNT and CDR2 YYREEE (reference sequence). V lost 4 bases and J lost 7, with 17 bases in between. The CDR3 consists of 14 residues. CDR3: CASSLTRSPGTQYF. The CDR3 DNA is TGTGCCAGCAGCCTAACACGGTCCCCCGGGACCCAGTACTTC.

This clonotype is termed medium-sized. J is TRBJ2-5 and V is TRBV7-9; 9 positions agree with TRBD2. The trim removed 2 bases at V and 5 bases at J, leaving 9 bases unmatched. CDR3 length equals 16 residues. Germline lookup yields CDR1 SEHNR and CDR2 FQNEAQ (reference sequence). CDR3 nucleotide sequence: TGTGCCAGCAGCTTAAAGGGACTAGCCGTAAGGGAGACCCAGTACTTC. It codes for CASSLKGLAVRETQYF.

This clonotype was seen a few times. The chain links TRBV6-2 or TRBV6-3 to TRBJ2-7; 8 nucleotides align to TRBD2. Germline assignment: CDR1 MNHEY and CDR2 SVGEGT. The CDR3 extends over 14 amino acids. The J segment lost 5 bases and the V segment lost 5 bases, leaving 8 bases of the junction unmatched. In DNA, the CDR3 is TGTGCCAGCAGTAAAGCGGGAGTGGGGAACGAGCAGTACTTC. As protein: CASSKAGVGNEQYF.

The CDR3 region has the DNA TGTGCCAGTAGACCGGACAGAAGCTCCTACAATGAGCAGTTCTTC. Amino acids: CASRPDRSSYNEQFF. V usage is TRBV19 and J usage is TRBJ2-1; perhaps TRBD1 as D (6 bases). Germline V gene data show CDR1 as LNHDA and CDR2 as SQIVND (reference sequence). Trimming left V 6 bases short and J 0 bases short, with 12 bases between. The CDR3 consists of 15 residues.

This clonotype showed up just a few times. The chain has TRBV7-8 and TRBJ1-1; no firm D call. The CDR3 consists of 13 residues. The V and J ends lost 0 bases and 4 bases respectively, with 6 bases between them. Germline lookup yields CDR1 SGHVS and CDR2 FQNEAQ. The CDR3: CASSLARTTEAFF. The CDR3 nucleotides are TGTGCCAGCAGCTTAGCCCGGACCACTGAAGCTTTCTTT.

The chain joins TRBV11-3 to TRBJ1-1; D unclear. V was cut by 5 bases and J by 5 bases, with 6 bases left in between. This CDR3 region has 11 residues. Per the germline V gene, CDR1 is SGHNT and CDR2 is YENEEA. The CDR3 DNA reads as TGTGCCAGCAGCCTCCATACTGAAGCTTTCTTT. It is translated as CASSLHTEAFF.

The CDR3 DNA sequence: TGCAGTGCCCCTAAGGGCTGGGGGAACACTGAAGCTTTCTTT. The encoded protein is CSAPKGWGNTEAFF. The rearrangement joins TRBV20-1 to TRBJ1-1, with D hard to call. This CDR3 spans 14 amino acids. Deletions cut 6 bases from V and 1 base from J, with 15 bases between. The germline V gene has CDR1 DFQATT and CDR2 SNEGSKA (reference sequence).

This clonotype appeared a few times. The CDR3 is CSAQKEANYGYTF. DNA for the CDR3: TGCAGTGCGCAGAAGGAGGCTAACTATGGCTACACCTTC. The chain employs TRBV20-1 and TRBJ1-2; no definite D call. The CDR3 has 13 residues. Germline V gene sequence: CDR1 DFQATT, CDR2 SNEGSKA (reference sequence). V was cut by 6 bases and J by 0 bases, with 11 bases left in between.

About this clonotype: An end of the junction does not agree with germline; a read error may underlie this. The V gene is TRBV29-1, the J gene TRBJ1-1; tentatively, D is TRBD1 (6 bases). The CDR3 runs to 13 residues. In germline, CDR1 is SQVTM, CDR2 ANQGSEA. For the CDR3, the DNA is TGCAGCGTTTCCCGGGGGGCGGGGACTGGAGCTTTCTTT. The encoded protein is CSVSRGAGTGAFF.

The rearrangement links TRBV6-1 to TRBJ2-5; D gene ambiguous. The germline CDR1 and CDR2 sequences are MNHNS and SASEGT. The V end was cut by 6 bases, the J end by 1 base, with 6 bases between. There are 12 residues in the CDR3. The CDR3 DNA reads TGTGCCAGCAGCCGCTCCCAAGAGACCCAGTACTTC. It yields the protein CASSRSQETQYF.

This clonotype was observed a handful of times. The rearrangement links TRBV7-3 to TRBJ2-2; D not resolved. The length of the CDR3 is 12 residues. Trimming took off 8 bases at V and 8 bases at J, with 12 bases between the two ends. CDR1 SGHTA and CDR2 FQGTGA come from the germline V gene. The CDR3 sequence: CASGQTAGELFF. The CDR3 DNA follows: TGTGCCAGCGGGCAGACTGCGGGGGAGCTGTTTTTT.

This clonotype was detected once. V and J are TRBV7-2 and TRBJ2-7, with D perhaps matching TRBD2 (6 bases). The V end was cut by 1 base, the J end by 2 bases, with 9 bases between. Germline lookup yields CDR1 SGHTA and CDR2 FQGNSA. The CDR3 length is 14 residues. The CDR3 DNA reads TGTGCCAGCAGCTTAGTTGGCGGGGCCTACGAGCAGTACTTC. Translation gives CASSLVGGAYEQYF.

This chain uses TRBV20-1 with TRBJ2-7; possibly TRBD2 for D (6 bases). The CDR3 totals 14 residues. V lost 5 bases, J lost 6 bases, and 20 bases lay in between. CDR1 and CDR2 from the germline V gene are DFQATT and SNEGSKA (reference sequence). CDR3 loop: CSALPLTSSREQYF. CDR3 bases: TGCAGTGCTCTGCCCCTAACTAGCTCTCGCGAGCAGTACTTC.

The chain has TRBV29-1 and TRBJ1-1; 11 bases align to TRBD1. Germline V lookup: CDR1 SQVTM, CDR2 ANQGSEA. V was pared by 6 bases and J by 5 bases, with 5 bases of the junction left unmatched. This CDR3 is built from 13 residues. As DNA, the CDR3 is TGCAGCGTGAGGACAGGGGGCGGGACTGAAGCTTTCTTT. Protein: CSVRTGGGTEAFF.

This clonotype was seen more than once but under ten times. J is TRBJ1-1 and V is TRBV6-5; 8 bases align to TRBD1. The junction had 7 bases not matched to a gene; V was cut back by 1 base and J by 6 bases. The V gene's germline CDR1 is MNHEY and CDR2 SVGAGI. This CDR3 spans 15 amino acids. In nucleotides, the CDR3 is TGTGCCAGCAGTTACTTCAGGGGGCGTGGGGCTGAAGCTTTCTTT. Residues: CASSYFRGRGAEAFF.

There are a few counts of this clonotype. The rearrangement joins TRBV28 to TRBJ1-1; D may be TRBD1 (6 bases). This CDR3 is 11 amino acids long. Trimming took off 5 bases at V and 11 bases at J, with 12 bases between the two ends. Germline V gene lookup returns CDR1 MDHEN and CDR2 SYDVKM. CDR3 loop: CASSIRGYAFF. The CDR3 DNA is TGTGCCAGCAGTATCAGGGGCTACGCTTTCTTT.

This clonotype showed up just a few times. The V gene is TRBV20-1, the J gene TRBJ1-2; 8 bases match TRBD1. Germline CDR1 and CDR2: DFQATT and SNEGSKA (reference sequence). The CDR3 has 14 amino acids. The ends lost 3 bases at V and 5 bases at J; junction bases unmatched: 8. In DNA, the CDR3 is TGCAGTGCTAGGTTTGGACAGGGTGAATATGGCTACACCTTC. Translating gives CSARFGQGEYGYTF.

The chain is built from TRBV11-2 and TRBJ1-1, with no clear D. The CDR3 extends over 14 amino acids. Germline CDR1 is SGHAT and CDR2 is FQNNGV. The V gene lost 2 bases and the J gene lost 5 bases, with 12 bases spanning the gap. The CDR3 loop reads CASSLNVGRTEAFF. The DNA for the CDR3 is TGTGCCAGCAGCTTAAATGTGGGGAGGACTGAAGCTTTCTTT.

CDR3 nucleotides: TGTGCCAGCAGTGACTGGCAACAGGGACGCCGCGAGCAGTACTTC. It specifies CASSDWQQGRREQYF. V and J are TRBV6-1 and TRBJ2-7, with a possible D match to TRBD1 (6 bases). The CDR3 is 15 residues long. Germline loops: CDR1 MNHNS, CDR2 SASEGT. The germline V and J ends were trimmed by 3 bases and 6 bases, with 18 bases remaining between them.

J is TRBJ1-6 and V is TRBV14; no clear D. This CDR3 contains 16 residues. Trimming removed 3 bases at V and 5 bases at J, with 14 bases between. In germline, CDR1 is SGHDN, CDR2 FVKESK. The CDR3 spells CASSQGVGWNNSPLHF. The CDR3, as DNA: TGTGCCAGCAGCCAGGGTGTAGGGTGGAATAATTCACCCCTCCACTTT.

J is TRBJ1-1 and V is TRBV5-1; D uncertain. The CDR3 sequence is 11 residues long. Germline-derived CDR1 and CDR2 are SGHRS and YFSETQ. The germline V and J ends were trimmed by 0 bases and 7 bases, with 4 bases remaining between them. CDR3 amino acids: CASSLESEAFF. For the CDR3, the DNA is TGCGCCAGCAGCTTGGAAAGTGAAGCTTTCTTT.

This clonotype was recorded a few times. The chain couples TRBV15 to TRBJ2-3; TRBD1 matches 7 bases. The CDR3 runs 15 residues. V trimming: 6 bases; J trimming: 0 bases; junction bases outside the gene matches: 6. The germline gives CDR1 LNHNV, CDR2 YYDKDF (reference sequence). The CDR3 nucleotides are TGTGCCACCAGTAACGACAGGGCTAGCACAGATACGCAGTATTTT. It specifies CATSNDRASTDTQYF. The whole variable domain, filled in from reference TRBV15 and TRBJ2-3, reads DAMVIQNPRYQVTQFGKPVTLSCSQTLNHNVMYWYQQKSSQAPKLLFHYYDKDFNNEADTPDNFQSRRPNTSFCFLDIRSPGLGDTAMYLCATSNDRASTDTQYFGPGTRLTVL.

This CDR3 reads CASSPVTSSNYGYTF. In DNA, the CDR3 is TGTGCCAGCAGTCCCGTGACATCTTCGAACTATGGCTACACCTTC. The rearrangement joins TRBV28 to TRBJ1-2; D remains ambiguous. The CDR3 spans 15 residues. Per the germline V gene, CDR1 is MDHEN and CDR2 is SYDVKM. V shed 5 bases and J shed 2 bases, with 15 bases lying between them.

This clonotype occurred a few times. The chain links TRBV7-9 to TRBJ2-7, with 8 nucleotides matching TRBD1. Germline CDR1 is SEHNR and CDR2 is FQNEAQ (reference sequence). Germline trimming cut 5 bases from V and 4 bases from J; bases unmatched to any gene: 4. The CDR3 extends over 13 amino acids. CDR3 protein: CASSPGGAYEQYF. In DNA form, the CDR3 reads TGTGCCAGCAGCCCAGGGGGCGCGTACGAGCAGTACTTC.